A selection of T cell receptor beta chains follows, all from one sample in a study of T cell clones after liver transplantation. The repertoire was sequenced with immunoSEQ multiplex PCR; TCRdb's copy has only in-frame clones and lacks some. The sample consists of some 61,000 clones, more than 70% of them appearing once. Sequencing used CD4+ T cells from blood, obtained at the 22-month timepoint. The receptors here all came from a human patient who received a liver transplant. Some of the T cells may derive from the graft donor. The conserved cysteine and the conserved F or W are not part of the CDR3 here. Clone size is given for some rows only: seen once, a few or many times, or a class if the clone is expanded.

CDR3: ASSRGPNTEAF
J: TRBJ1-1
size: -
V: TRBV6-5

CDR3: ASSADRGYGKLF
J: TRBJ1-4
size: few
V: TRBV2

CDR3: ASSLWGIGINEQY
J: TRBJ2-7
size: once
V: TRBV28

CDR3: ASAGSGDTQY
J: TRBJ2-3
size: -
V: TRBV18

CDR3: ASSGQANQPQH
J: TRBJ1-5
size: -
V: TRBV6-1

CDR3: ASSPTGEPQH
J: TRBJ1-5
size: -
V: TRBV7-9

CDR3: ASSLWGSATNEKLF
J: TRBJ1-4
size: -
V: TRBV28

CDR3: ASNPQGNSPLH
J: TRBJ1-6
size: -
V: TRBV2

CDR3: ASSPRTSGGFDTQY
J: TRBJ2-3
size: -
V: TRBV18

CDR3: ASSVATSGGAETGELF
J: TRBJ2-2
size: few
V: TRBV9

CDR3: ASRGGLAVSYEQY
J: TRBJ2-7
size: -
V: TRBV28

CDR3: ASSTGPGREQY
J: TRBJ2-7
size: -
V: TRBV7-2

CDR3: ASSPGSSGGASGTDTQY
J: TRBJ2-3
size: -
V: TRBV2

CDR3: ASSQRTGTNTEAF
J: TRBJ1-1
size: -
V: TRBV18

CDR3: ASSPRQGNSPLH
J: TRBJ1-6
size: once
V: TRBV11-2

CDR3: ASSSAGTGGTEAF
J: TRBJ1-1
size: -
V: TRBV28

CDR3: ASSRTDPNTIY
J: TRBJ1-3
size: -
V: TRBV19

CDR3: ATQREERNTEAF
J: TRBJ1-1
size: -
V: TRBV2

CDR3: ASSFSHGNYEQY
J: TRBJ2-7
size: -
V: TRBV7-9

CDR3: ASSRQGRNYGYT
J: TRBJ1-2
size: -
V: TRBV6-5

CDR3: ASSGGIRNTEAF
J: TRBJ1-1
size: -
V: TRBV2